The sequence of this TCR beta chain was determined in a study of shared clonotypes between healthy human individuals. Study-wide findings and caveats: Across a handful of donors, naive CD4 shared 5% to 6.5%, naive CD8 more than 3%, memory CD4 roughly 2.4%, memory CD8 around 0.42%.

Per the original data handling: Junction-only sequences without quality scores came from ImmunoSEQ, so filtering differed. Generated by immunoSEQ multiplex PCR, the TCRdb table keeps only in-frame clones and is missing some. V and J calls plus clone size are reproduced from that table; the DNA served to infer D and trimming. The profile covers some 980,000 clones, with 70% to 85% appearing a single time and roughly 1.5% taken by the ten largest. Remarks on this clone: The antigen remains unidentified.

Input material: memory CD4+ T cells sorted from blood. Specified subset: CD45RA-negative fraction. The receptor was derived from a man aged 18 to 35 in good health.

DNA of the CDR3: TGTGCCAGCAGGAAATCCGTCTCTAACTATGGCTACACCTTC. Protein sequence: CASRKSVSNYGYTF. The J gene is TRBJ1-2, the V gene TRBV2, with D unclear. The CDR3 is 14 residues long. The V gene's germline CDR1 is SNHLY and CDR2 FYNNEI. V lost 6 bases and J 0 bases, leaving 11 bases between the germline ends. Full variable domain (missing parts from reference TRBV2 and TRBJ1-2): EPEVTQTPSHQVTQMGQEVILRCVPISNHLYFYWYRQILGQKVEFLVSFYNNEISEKSEIFDDQFSVERPDGSNFTLKIRSTKLEDSAMYFCASRKSVSNYGYTFGSGTRLTVV.